Presented here are 14 T cell receptor beta chains from one specimen sequenced in a study of human versus mouse CDR3 diversity and MHC coevolution. Using immunoSEQ multiplex PCR, the repertoire was profiled, and TCRdb retains in-frame clones only, with some absent. The table includes around 74,000 clones, around 93% detected once. Sample: naive CD4+ T cells from blood. Subset in this sample: CD45RO-negative CD62L-positive naive CD4 T cells. The receptors stem from a person between 25 and 75 years old in good health.

J is TRBJ2-7 and V is TRBV2; 7 bases are a match to TRBD1. This CDR3 spans 13 amino acids. In germline, CDR1 is SNHLY, CDR2 FYNNEI. V shed 7 bases, J shed 1 base, and the junction held 4 bases outside the gene matches. The CDR3: CASTTGPSYEQYF. CDR3 nucleotides: TGTGCCAGCACGACAGGGCCTTCCTACGAGCAGTACTTC.

The CDR3 sequence: CASSLGPPGQRNYEQYF. CDR3 in DNA: TGTGCCAGCAGCTTGGGCCCACCGGGACAGCGAAACTACGAGCAGTACTTC. The V call is TRBV5-8, the J call TRBJ2-7; 7 bases align to TRBD1. V shed 0 bases and J 3 bases; nucleotides not matched to a gene: 12. The CDR3 spans 17 residues. Germline V gene sequence: CDR1 SGHTS, CDR2 YDEGEE.

The chain employs TRBV10-3 and TRBJ2-5; perhaps TRBD1 as D (5 bases). The end of the DNA aligns better with TRBJ2-7, so the J call may be wrong. The CDR3 is 15 amino acids. The germline V gene has CDR1 ENHRY and CDR2 SYGVKD. CDR3 coding DNA: TGTGCCATCAGTGGGGGTATGACAGCCCGGAACGAGCAGTACTTC. This gives the protein CAISGGMTARNEQYF.

The chain uses TRBV28 and TRBJ1-5; the match to TRBD1 covers 7 bases. This CDR3 region has 14 residues. Germline trimming cut 5 bases from V and 2 bases from J; bases unmatched to any gene: 3. Looked up from germline, CDR1 is MDHEN and CDR2 is SYDVKM. The CDR3 DNA reads as TGTGCCAGCAGTCTGGGGACAGGCAATCAGCCCCAGCATTTT. Protein: CASSLGTGNQPQHF.

The chain has TRBV28 and TRBJ2-7, with a tentative D call TRBD2 (5 bases). V gave up 8 bases and J gave up 4 bases, with 18 bases separating them. This CDR3 region has 14 residues. Germline values: CDR1 MDHEN, CDR2 SYDVKM. The CDR3 region has the DNA TGTGCCAGCGGAAGGCGGGCGGCGAAGTACGAGCAGTACTTC. It specifies CASGRRAAKYEQYF.

CDR3 DNA: TGTGCCAGCAGTGACAGAATTAACACTGAAGCTTTCTTT. Translation gives CASSDRINTEAFF. The chain combines TRBV25-1 with TRBJ1-1; D gene ambiguous. Germline V lookup: CDR1 MGHDK, CDR2 SYGVNS. The germline V and J ends were trimmed by 3 bases and 2 bases, with 7 bases remaining between them. The CDR3 spans 13 residues.

This chain uses TRBV19 with TRBJ1-6, with 7 bases fitting TRBD1. The CDR3 is made up of 17 amino acids. Germline assignment: CDR1 LNHDA and CDR2 SQIVND (reference sequence). V lost 1 base to trimming and J lost 7 bases; unmatched junction nucleotides: 10. The CDR3: CASSIGYRGISNSPLHF. The CDR3 DNA sequence: TGTGCCAGTAGTATAGGGTACAGGGGAATATCCAATTCACCCCTCCACTTT.

The chain recombines TRBV7-2 with TRBJ1-2; tentatively, D is TRBD1 (6 bases). This CDR3 has 14 residues. Germline loops: CDR1 SGHTA, CDR2 FQGNSA. V shed 5 bases and J shed 7 bases, with 17 bases lying between them. This CDR3 reads CASSLPQGFSGYTF. As DNA, the CDR3 is TGTGCCAGCAGCCTTCCTCAGGGGTTTAGTGGCTACACCTTC. Complete variable domain (other parts from reference TRBV7-2 and TRBJ1-2): GAGVSQSPSNKVTEKGKDVELRCDPISGHTALYWYRQSLGQGLEFLIYFQGNSAPDKSGLPSDRFSAERTGGSVSTLTIQRTQQEDSAVYLCASSLPQGFSGYTFGSGTRLTVV.

The V gene is TRBV5-1, the J gene TRBJ1-4; 8 bases are a match to TRBD1. The length of the CDR3 is 17 residues. In germline, CDR1 is SGHRS, CDR2 YFSETQ. V was clipped by 2 bases and J by 5 bases; unmatched bases: 11. DNA of the CDR3: TGCGCCAGCAGCTTCGGGGGACAGGTTCGGGTGAATGAAAAACTGTTTTTT. This sequence encodes CASSFGGQVRVNEKLFF.

The rearrangement links TRBV5-4 to TRBJ1-1, with 7 bases fitting TRBD1. The J segment lost 3 bases and the V segment lost 3 bases, leaving 2 bases of the junction unmatched. This CDR3 contains 13 residues. Per the germline V gene, CDR1 is SGHNT and CDR2 is YYREEE (reference sequence). The DNA of the CDR3 is TGTGCCAGCAGCTCACAGGGGTACACTGAAGCTTTCTTT. This gives the protein CASSSQGYTEAFF. Full variable domain (rest looked up from reference TRBV5-4 and TRBJ1-1): ETGVTQSPTHLIKTRGQQVTLRCSSQSGHNTVSWYQQALGQGPQFIFQYYREEENGRGNFPPRFSGLQFPNYSSELNVNALELDDSALYLCASSSQGYTEAFFGQGTRLTVV.

This sequence joins TRBV5-1 and TRBJ2-5; 9 nucleotides match TRBD2. Per the germline V gene, CDR1 is SGHRS and CDR2 is YFSETQ. V gave up 0 bases and J gave up 2 bases; unmatched junction bases: 8. The CDR3 contains 17 residues. CDR3 amino acids: CASSLAGQTSGQETQYF. The CDR3 DNA reads TGCGCCAGCAGCTTGGCCGGTCAGACTAGCGGACAAGAGACCCAGTACTTC.

This clone was found once. The genes are TRBV7-3 and TRBJ2-5, with a possible D match to TRBD2 (5 bases). The V and J ends lost 0 bases and 4 bases respectively, with 9 bases between them. CDR3 length equals 14 residues. Germline lookup yields CDR1 SGHTA and CDR2 FQGTGA. The CDR3 region is CASSLTGGRETQYF. The CDR3, as DNA: TGTGCCAGCAGCTTAACCGGAGGAAGAGAGACCCAGTACTTC.

As for this clone: Additional DNA sequences in this sample encode the identical CDR3. The chain recombines TRBV30 with TRBJ2-7; the D gene is possibly TRBD2 (5 bases). Trimming took 1 base from V and 4 from J, leaving 5 bases between them. The CDR3 consists of 11 residues. Germline V gives CDR1 GTSNPN, CDR2 SVGIG (reference sequence). The CDR3 region has the DNA TGTGCCTGGAGTGAGCGGTACGAGCAGTACTTC. Amino acids: CAWSERYEQYF.

The V and J genes are TRBV7-8 and TRBJ2-1; 8 bases align to TRBD2. The CDR3 has 15 amino acids. V lost 5 bases and J lost 8; bases outside the gene matches: 11. Germline values: CDR1 SGHVS, CDR2 FQNEAQ. CDR3 residues: CASSMWGLVTDEQFF. DNA of the CDR3: TGTGCCAGCAGCATGTGGGGACTAGTTACGGATGAGCAGTTCTTC.